These 32 T cell receptor beta chains originate from one sample sequenced in a study of T-cell memory formation after mild COVID-19. One entry per CDR3 protein results from TCRdb running MiXCR on the 5' RACE reads. The data show around 500,000 distinct CDR3 sequences, with roughly 20% seen just once and about 12% held by the top ten. Sequencing input: PBMCs or a T cell subset sorted from them (not recorded which). These receptors came from an adult woman who had mild COVID-19 (a few samples of this study predate the infection). Cell type and time point are not known.

This clonotype has a handful of counts. The chain recombines TRBV7-9 with TRBJ2-1; perhaps D is TRBD1 or TRBD2 (6 bases each). Between the trimmed V and J ends, which lost 6 bases and 3 bases, there was a span of 15 bases. The CDR3 is 15 amino acids. Germline loops: CDR1 SEHNR, CDR2 FQNEAQ (reference sequence). DNA of the CDR3: TGTGCCAGCAGACTCCCCGGGGGCGGCTACAATGAGCAGTTCTTC. It translates to CASRLPGGGYNEQFF.

V is TRBV7-9 and J is TRBJ1-5; D possibly corresponds to TRBD1 (5 bases). Germline V gives CDR1 SEHNR, CDR2 FQNEAQ (reference sequence). V was cut by 1 base and J by 6 bases, with 16 bases left in between. The CDR3 spans 16 residues. The CDR3 DNA sequence: TGTGCCAGCAGCTTAGAGGTTCAGGGCTCTGGTCAGCCCCAGCATTTT. Amino acids: CASSLEVQGSGQPQHF.

In its sample, this clonotype was seen many times. The V call is TRBV30, the J call TRBJ2-7; D not resolved. The CDR3 contains 13 residues. V lost 4 bases and J lost 2, with 12 bases in between. Germline loops: CDR1 GTSNPN, CDR2 SVGIG (reference sequence). This chain's CDR3 is CAWTSKVTYEQYF. The CDR3 coding sequence is TGTGCCTGGACCTCAAAGGTGACCTACGAGCAGTACTTC. Variable domain in full (rest from reference TRBV30 and TRBJ2-7): SQTIHQWPATLVQPVGSPLSLECTVEGTSNPNLYWYRQAAGRGLQLLFYSVGIGQISSEVPQNLSASRPQDRQFILSSKKLLLSDSGFYLCAWTSKVTYEQYFGPGTRLTVT.

This clonotype has just a few counts. The gene calls are TRBV19 and TRBJ2-1; 8 bases align to TRBD2. V lost 7 bases and J lost 4; bases outside the gene matches: 15. This CDR3 comprises 17 residues. The germline V gene has CDR1 LNHDA and CDR2 SQIVND (reference sequence). The chain's CDR3 is CASTQPGERGTYNEQFF. CDR3 sequence (DNA): TGTGCCAGTACCCAACCCGGGGAGCGGGGGACTTACAATGAGCAGTTCTTC.

This clonotype has just a few counts. The chain carries TRBV6-6 and TRBJ2-7; possibly TRBD1 or TRBD2 for D (5 bases each). Per germline, CDR1 MNHNY and CDR2 SVGAGI (reference sequence). V lost 0 bases and J lost 2, with 11 bases in between. The CDR3 extends over 15 amino acids. The CDR3 DNA follows: TGTGCCAGCAGTTACTCCCCTTGGGGGACCTACGAGCAGTACTTC. This translates into CASSYSPWGTYEQYF.

V usage is TRBV29-1 and J usage is TRBJ2-1; a possible D gene is TRBD1 (6 bases). The V end lost 5 bases, the J end lost 10 bases, and 21 bases lay between the germline ends. Germline values: CDR1 SQVTM, CDR2 ANQGSEA. CDR3 length: 14 amino acids. The CDR3 DNA reads TGCAGCGTTCCCGGACAGTTCTCTCCCCCGGAGCAGTTCTTC. Protein product: CSVPGQFSPPEQFF.

The chain couples TRBV29-1 to TRBJ2-6, with TRBD2 as a possible D gene (6 bases). Germline CDR1 SQVTM, CDR2 ANQGSEA. This CDR3 contains 12 residues. The DNA of the CDR3 is TGCGGACTAATTTCTGGGGCCAACGTCCTGACTTTC. Its translation is CGLISGANVLTF.

This clonotype was recorded once. The chain recombines TRBV20-1 with TRBJ2-6; D may be TRBD1 (6 bases). Germline V gene lookup returns CDR1 DFQATT and CDR2 SNEGSKA (reference sequence). The CDR3 has 14 residues. Between the trimmed V and J ends, which lost 6 bases and 2 bases, there was a span of 11 bases. CDR3 in amino acids: CSADTGTGANVLTF. The CDR3, as DNA: TGCAGTGCAGATACAGGGACTGGGGCCAACGTCCTGACTTTC.

This clonotype occurred a few times. V and J are TRBV7-6 and TRBJ2-3; 7 positions match TRBD2. Germline lookup yields CDR1 SGHVS and CDR2 FNYEAQ. The V segment lost 1 base and the J segment 3 bases; nucleotides outside the gene matches: 7. The CDR3 loop spans 16 amino acids. In DNA, the CDR3 is TGTGCCAGCAGCTTAGTGGCGGGAGTGAGGACAGATACGCAGTATTTT. Translated, it gives CASSLVAGVRTDTQYF. The complete variable domain, with remaining parts taken from reference TRBV7-6 and TRBJ2-3, reads GAGVSQSPRYKVTKRGQDVALRCDPISGHVSLYWYRQALGQGPEFLTYFNYEAQQDKSGLPNDRFSAERPEGSISTLTIQRTEQRDSAMYRCASSLVAGVRTDTQYFGPGTRLTVL.

The chain couples TRBV29-1 to TRBJ2-7; the match to TRBD1 covers 12 bases. Germline trimming cut 7 bases from V and 3 bases from J; bases unmatched to any gene: 10. CDR1 and CDR2 from the germline V gene are SQVTM and ANQGSEA. CDR3 length: 15 residues. The CDR3 spells CSGTGTGGLGYEQYF. The DNA for the CDR3 is TGCAGCGGAACCGGGACAGGGGGCTTGGGCTACGAGCAGTACTTC.

The CDR3 sequence: CASSQGRGPYGYTF. CDR3 bases: TGTGCCAGCAGCCAAGGCAGAGGCCCCTATGGCTACACCTTC. V and J are TRBV3-1 and TRBJ1-2; D is unresolved. CDR3 length: 14 amino acids. The V end was cut by 1 base, the J end by 4 bases, with 10 bases between. Germline-derived CDR1 and CDR2 are LGHDT and YNNKEL (reference sequence).

This clonotype was observed a handful of times. This rearrangement joins TRBV7-9 to TRBJ2-1; TRBD2 matches 9 bases. CDR3 length: 18 amino acids. CDR1 and CDR2 (germline): SEHNR, FQNEAQ (reference sequence). V shed 2 bases, J shed 5 bases, and the junction held 13 bases outside the gene matches. CDR3 residues: CASSLPSGMFPPDNEQFF. The CDR3 bases are TGTGCCAGCAGCTTACCTAGCGGGATGTTCCCGCCAGACAATGAGCAGTTCTTC.

This clonotype was seen a few times. The V call is TRBV6-2 or TRBV6-3, the J call TRBJ2-7; D is ambiguous. CDR3 length: 15 amino acids. Between the trimmed V and J ends, which lost 0 bases and 2 bases, there was a span of 11 bases. CDR1 MNHEY and CDR2 SVGEGT come from the germline V gene. The DNA of the CDR3 is TGTGCCAGCAGTTACTCGCGCAGGAATACCTACGAGCAGTACTTC. It encodes CASSYSRRNTYEQYF.

This clonotype was counted a few times. The chain joins TRBV6-5 to TRBJ2-1; 8 positions agree with TRBD2. The CDR3 covers 14 residues. Germline values: CDR1 MNHEY, CDR2 SVGAGI. The junction had 2 bases not matched to a gene; V was cut back by 2 bases and J by 5 bases. CDR3 coding DNA: TGTGCCAGCAGTTACCGGGGGGGTAACAATGAGCAGTTCTTC. This encodes CASSYRGGNNEQFF.

The V call is TRBV20-1, the J call TRBJ2-1; D unclear. CDR1 is DFQATT, CDR2 SNEGSKA, per germline (reference sequence). This CDR3 is built from 12 residues. Trimming shortened V by 6 bases and J by 2 bases, and 8 bases separated the two germline ends. The CDR3 nucleotides are TGCAGTGCGCATAGTACCTACAATGAGCAGTTCTTC. Translation gives CSAHSTYNEQFF.

The chain couples TRBV11-3 to TRBJ2-3, with 12 bases that match TRBD2. CDR3 length: 19 residues. Germline V gene sequence: CDR1 SGHNT, CDR2 YENEEA. With V trimmed by 5 bases and J by 1 base, 13 bases remained unmatched. The CDR3 reads CASSASTSGRPPGTDTQYF. CDR3 bases: TGTGCCAGCAGCGCCTCAACTAGCGGGAGGCCCCCGGGCACAGATACGCAGTATTTT.

The chain is built from TRBV5-5 and TRBJ2-1, with 12 bases that match TRBD2. CDR3 length: 16 amino acids. The J segment lost 6 bases and the V segment lost 4 bases, leaving 8 bases of the junction unmatched. Germline V gives CDR1 SGHKS, CDR2 YYEKEE (reference sequence). CDR3 loop: CASSLGLAGYFNEQFF. The CDR3 nucleotides read TGTGCCAGCAGCCTGGGACTAGCGGGTTATTTCAATGAGCAGTTCTTC.

This clonotype was counted many times. The genes are TRBV5-1 and TRBJ1-1; 7 nucleotides line up with TRBD1. CDR1 is SGHRS, CDR2 YFSETQ, per germline. J was trimmed by 5 bases and V by 4 bases; bases with no gene match: 8. The CDR3 has 14 residues. For the CDR3, the DNA is TGCGCCAGCAGCCCCGACAGGGTCGGAACTGAAGCTTTCTTT. It is translated as CASSPDRVGTEAFF.

This clonotype was picked up one time. The chain links TRBV7-2 to TRBJ2-7; 13 bases are shared with TRBD2. The CDR3 runs 15 residues. Trimming cost V 4 bases and J 5 bases; bases outside gene matches: 5. The germline V gene has CDR1 SGHTA and CDR2 FQGNSA. For the CDR3, the DNA is TGTGCCAGCAGCTCCGCCGGGACTAGCGGGGACGAGCAGTACTTC. Protein product: CASSSAGTSGDEQYF.

This clonotype was found a few times. The genes are TRBV20-1 and TRBJ1-4; the match to TRBD1 covers 11 bases. With V trimmed by 2 bases and J by 9 bases, 8 bases remained unmatched. Germline V lookup: CDR1 DFQATT, CDR2 SNEGSKA (reference sequence). This CDR3 contains 15 residues. This CDR3 is CSARNPGQGGQKLFF. The CDR3 region has the DNA TGCAGTGCTAGAAACCCGGGACAGGGGGGACAAAAACTGTTTTTT.

The rearrangement joins TRBV19 to TRBJ2-2, with D perhaps given as TRBD1 or TRBD2 (5 bases each). Germline loops: CDR1 LNHDA, CDR2 SQIVND (reference sequence). Trimming left V 10 bases short and J 2 bases short, with 14 bases between. The CDR3 has 14 residues. CDR3: CATEGTANTGELFF. The CDR3 DNA reads as TGTGCCACCGAAGGGACCGCTAACACCGGGGAGCTGTTTTTT. Using reference TRBV19 and TRBJ2-2 for the parts outside the CDR3, the full variable domain is DGGITQSPKYLFRKEGQNVTLSCEQNLNHDAMYWYRQDPGQGLRLIYYSQIVNDFQKGDIAEGYSVSREKKESFPLTVTSAQKNPTAFYLCATEGTANTGELFFGEGSRLTVL.

The sample holds a few counts of this clonotype. The chain uses TRBV7-2 and TRBJ2-7; D tentatively reads TRBD1 or TRBD2 (5 bases each). Germline-derived CDR1 and CDR2 are SGHTA and FQGNSA. The CDR3 runs to 13 residues. V dropped 1 base and J dropped 8 bases, with 12 bases sitting between them. The CDR3 DNA reads as TGTGCCAGCAGCTTAGGCTCTGGGGGTAAGCAGTACTTC. It specifies CASSLGSGGKQYF. The variable domain in full, with the rest retrieved from reference TRBV7-2 and TRBJ2-7, is GAGVSQSPSNKVTEKGKDVELRCDPISGHTALYWYRQSLGQGLEFLIYFQGNSAPDKSGLPSDRFSAERTGGSVSTLTIQRTQQEDSAVYLCASSLGSGGKQYFGPGTRLTVT.

The rearrangement links TRBV30 to TRBJ1-5; D possibly corresponds to TRBD1 (5 bases). V lost 3 bases to trimming and J lost 5 bases, with 14 bases between them. This CDR3 is 14 amino acids long. The germline gives CDR1 GTSNPN, CDR2 SVGIG (reference sequence). In nucleotides, the CDR3 is TGTGCCTGGAGCACAGGAACAGTTTATCAGCCCCAGCATTTT. Translating gives CAWSTGTVYQPQHF.

The J gene is TRBJ2-3, the V gene TRBV25-1; D not certain. V lost 4 bases, J lost 3 bases, and 14 bases lay in between. The germline CDR1 and CDR2 sequences are MGHDK and SYGVNS. There are 15 residues in the CDR3. The chain's CDR3 is CASSGVGSSTDTQYF. The CDR3 nucleotides read TGTGCCAGCAGTGGTGTGGGATCCTCTACAGATACGCAGTATTTT.

This clonotype has a count of ten or more. The chain recombines TRBV27 with TRBJ2-1; either TRBD1 or TRBD2 may supply D (5 bases each). The germline V gene encodes CDR1 MNHEY and CDR2 SMNVEV (reference sequence). V was trimmed by 4 bases and J by 0 bases, leaving 13 bases between them. This CDR3 contains 16 residues. CDR3: CASSSRDQISYNEQFF. In DNA, the CDR3 is TGTGCCAGCAGTTCCCGGGACCAGATCTCCTACAATGAGCAGTTCTTC.

This clonotype was counted a few times. V gene TRBV2 combines with J gene TRBJ2-7, with 11 nucleotides matching TRBD1. CDR3 length: 14 residues. Per the germline V gene, CDR1 is SNHLY and CDR2 is FYNNEI. J was trimmed by 5 bases and V by 4 bases; bases with no gene match: 4. CDR3 in amino acids: CASSAGQGGDEQYF. The DNA for the CDR3 is TGTGCCAGCAGTGCGGGACAGGGGGGCGACGAGCAGTACTTC. Complete variable domain (other parts from reference TRBV2 and TRBJ2-7): EPEVTQTPSHQVTQMGQEVILRCVPISNHLYFYWYRQILGQKVEFLVSFYNNEISEKSEIFDDQFSVERPDGSNFTLKIRSTKLEDSAMYFCASSAGQGGDEQYFGPGTRLTVT.

This rearrangement joins TRBV5-1 to TRBJ2-3; 9 bases line up with TRBD2. Germline values: CDR1 SGHRS, CDR2 YFSETQ. After removal of 0 bases from V and 8 bases from J, the junction contained 4 bases not matched to a gene. CDR3 length: 14 amino acids. CDR3 DNA: TGCGCCAGCAGCTTGGAGGCGGGAGGGGTTACGCAGTATTTT. Translating it yields CASSLEAGGVTQYF.

The chain combines TRBV24-1 with TRBJ2-1, with D unclear. Trimming took 3 bases from V and 2 from J, leaving 7 bases between them. The germline gives CDR1 KGHDR, CDR2 SFDVKD. The CDR3 length is 14 residues. The CDR3 DNA reads as TGTGCCACCAGTGATACGGGCGCCTACAATGAGCAGTTCTTC. Its translation: CATSDTGAYNEQFF.

CDR3 DNA sequence: TGTGCCAGCAGCTTACCTAGAGTCAGTAACTATGGCTACACCTTC. As protein: CASSLPRVSNYGYTF. The chain links TRBV7-8 to TRBJ1-2, with no clear D. CDR1 is SGHVS and CDR2 is FQNEAQ in the germline V gene. This CDR3 contains 15 residues. V dropped 2 bases and J dropped 1 base, with 11 bases sitting between them.

This clonotype was counted a few times. This chain uses TRBV7-3 with TRBJ1-3; tentative D call: TRBD1 (5 bases). CDR3 length equals 15 residues. V dropped 3 bases and J dropped 2 bases, with 11 bases sitting between them. Germline V gene lookup returns CDR1 SGHTA and CDR2 FQGTGA. CDR3 sequence: CASSLLGTAGNTIYF. The CDR3, as DNA: TGTGCCAGCAGCTTGCTCGGGACGGCTGGAAACACCATATATTTT.

This chain connects TRBV5-1 to TRBJ2-7; 8 nucleotides agree with TRBD2. The CDR3 extends over 14 amino acids. The trim removed 8 bases at V and 2 bases at J, leaving 9 bases unmatched. CDR1 is SGHRS and CDR2 is YFSETQ in the germline V gene. CDR3: CASSPGLGAYEQYF. The CDR3 bases are TGCGCCAGTTCGCCGGGACTAGGAGCCTACGAGCAGTACTTC.

The CDR3 loop reads CAISPGQGGNQPQHF. Written as DNA, the CDR3 is TGTGCCATCAGCCCCGGACAGGGAGGCAATCAGCCCCAGCATTTT. The chain employs TRBV10-3 and TRBJ1-5, with 8 bases fitting TRBD1. The CDR3 extends over 15 amino acids. Germline CDR1 ENHRY, CDR2 SYGVKD. V gave up 6 bases and J gave up 2 bases; unmatched junction bases: 6.